This TCR beta chain was captured in a study of T cells in Graves' hyperthyroidism and ophthalmopathy. This CDR3 has 12 amino acids. V was clipped by 4 bases and J by 11 bases; unmatched bases: 10. The germline V gene encodes CDR1 SQVTM and CDR2 ANQGSEA. There were TCR beta CDR3 regions amplified from RNA transcripts. First-round RT-PCR with HTBI primers amplified the TCR CDR3 region. TCRdb fed the multiplex PCR reads into MiXCR, producing one record per CDR3 protein. The table shows about 510,000 distinct CDR3 sequences, with about 45% occurring only once. Sequencing used peripheral blood or thyroid tissue (not recorded which). The clonotype comes from an adult woman with Graves' disease, either hyperthyroidism or ophthalmopathy (not recorded which). The chain couples TRBV29-1 to TRBJ1-1; TRBD1 matches at 7 bases. CDR3 sequence reads: CSVAGTARSAFF. CDR3 in DNA: TGCAGCGTTGCCGGGACAGCCCGTTCGGCTTTCTTT. The variable domain in full, completed from reference TRBV29-1 and TRBJ1-1, reads SAVISQKPSRDICQRGTSLTIQCQVDSQVTMMFWYRQQPGQSLTLIATANQGSEATYESGFVIDKFPISRPNLTFSTLTVSNMSPEDSSIYLCSVAGTARSAFFGQGTRLTVV.